The 3 T cell receptor beta chains presented below share a single source sample, sequenced in a study of cytomegalovirus exposure and HLA in healthy donors. In the PCR, 60 Vbeta and 13 Jbeta primers were used. Assay used: immunoSEQ multiplex PCR; TCRdb lists only in-frame clones, some missing. The sample yields around 100,000 clones, 55% to 65% seen once. Sequencing was done on a sample of PBMCs. The receptors stem from a man under 40 in good health and CMV-seropositive.

V gene TRBV27 combines with J gene TRBJ1-5; 11 nucleotides align to TRBD1. With V trimmed by 10 bases and J by 4 bases, 27 bases remained unmatched. The V gene's germline CDR1 is MNHEY and CDR2 SMNVEV (reference sequence). This CDR3 region has 21 residues. The CDR3 spells CANYTGTGGFCTMETNQPQHF. The CDR3 DNA reads as TGTGCCAACTACACCGGGACAGGGGGTTTCTGCACCATGGAAACGAATCAGCCCCAGCATTTT.

This clone was seen a single time. An end of the junction does not agree with germline; a read error may underlie this. The same CDR3 arises from other DNA sequences in this sample as well. V usage is TRBV4-1 and J usage is TRBJ1-2; D gene ambiguous. The CDR3 has 14 amino acids. CDR1 MGHRA and CDR2 YSYEKL come from the germline V gene. The DNA of the CDR3 is TGTGCCAGCAGCCAAGATCTAACAGCATATGGCTACACCTTC. This encodes CASSQDLTAYGYTF.

The sample holds one count of this clone. This chain joins TRBV7-6 and TRBJ2-5, with TRBD2 matching 15 bases. The V gene end was trimmed by 5 bases and the J gene end by 4 bases; junction bases not matched to a gene: 8. Germline CDR1 SGHVS, CDR2 FNYEAQ. The CDR3 totals 17 residues. The CDR3 loop reads CASSPGTSGGPGETQYF. The CDR3 bases are TGTGCCAGCAGCCCGGGGACTAGCGGGGGGCCCGGAGAGACCCAGTACTTC.